This is a list of T cell receptor beta chains from one sample in a study of blood T cell repertoires in COVID-19. Some clones are missing from TCRdb's copy, which holds only in-frame ones; the method was immunoSEQ multiplex PCR. Among over 450,000 clones listed, roughly 91% were seen once. Sequencing was done on a sample of peripheral blood. The receptor set was obtained from a woman in her forties or fifties with COVID-19, enrolled during active disease. Each CDR3 is given with its conserved first and last residue. A D gene is named only where the DNA matches it firmly. Expanded clones are given a class, and other clones once, few, many or no size at all.

cdr3_length	j_call	v_call	clone_size	d_call	cdr3_aa	cdr3_nt
14	TRBJ1-2	TRBV6-4	-	TRBD1	CASRPDRANYGYTF	TGTGCCAGCAGACCGGACAGGGCAAACTATGGCTACACCTTC
14	TRBJ1-1	TRBV6-5	-	-	CASLPGGFSTEAFF	TGTGCCAGTCTTCCCGGGGGTTTCAGCACTGAAGCTTTCTTT
16	TRBJ2-5	TRBV9	-	TRBD2	CASEPPTSGSPVTQYF	TGTGCCAGCGAACCCCCCACTAGCGGGAGTCCCGTGACCCAGTACTTC
13	TRBJ1-2	TRBV3-1/TRBV3-2	once	TRBD1	CASSRGQGRGYTF	TGTGCCAGCAGTAGGGGACAGGGTCGTGGCTACACCTTC
17	TRBJ2-7	TRBV30	-	TRBD2	CAWSVQPSGGLSYEQYF	TGTGCCTGGAGTGTACAGCCTAGCGGGGGCCTATCCTACGAGCAGTACTTC
16	TRBJ1-5	TRBV5-3	-	TRBD1	CARSVYPQGEIQPQHF	TGTGCCAGAAGCGTATACCCTCAGGGGGAGATACAGCCCCAGCATTTT
18	TRBJ2-1	TRBV27	-	TRBD2	CASSFKRTSGGAWNEQFF	TGTGCCAGCAGTTTTAAGAGGACTAGCGGGGGGGCCTGGAATGAGCAGTTCTTC
14	TRBJ1-2	TRBV6-1	-	-	CASSEVGQSHGYTF	TGTGCCAGCAGTGAAGTGGGGCAGAGCCATGGCTACACCTTC
15	TRBJ2-3	TRBV20-1	-	-	CSASTPSVSTDTQYF	TGCAGTGCTAGTACGCCTAGCGTTAGCACAGATACGCAGTATTTT
14	TRBJ1-1	TRBV5-1	few	TRBD1	CASSLGQGGTEAFF	TGCGCCAGCAGCCTTGGACAGGGGGGCACTGAAGCTTTCTTT
14	TRBJ2-6	TRBV7-9	-	-	CASSLLTGANVLTF	TGTGCCAGCAGCTTACTAACCGGGGCCAACGTCCTGACTTTC
14	TRBJ1-1	TRBV6-5	-	-	CASASGHMNTEAFF	TGTGCCAGCGCCTCCGGACACATGAACACTGAAGCTTTCTTT
11	TRBJ2-5	TRBV29-1	once	-	CSAPSLETQYF	TGCAGCGCCCCGTCCCTAGAGACCCAGTACTTC
14	TRBJ1-2	TRBV30	-	-	CAAERFGGNYGYTF	TGTGCCGCCGAGCGTTTTGGCGGTAACTATGGCTACACCTTC
12	TRBJ2-5	TRBV4-1	-	-	CASSQPRETQYF	TGCGCCAGCAGCCAACCTAGGGAGACCCAGTACTTC
15	TRBJ2-7	TRBV7-6	-	TRBD2	CASSKASGGAYEQYF	TGTGCCAGCAGCAAAGCTAGCGGGGGGGCCTACGAGCAGTACTTC
15	TRBJ1-4	TRBV30	-	-	CAWNNAGGAWEKLFF	TGTGCCTGGAACAATGCTGGGGGGGCTTGGGAAAAACTGTTTTTT
13	TRBJ1-5	TRBV7-8	-	-	CASSLDFNQPQHF	TGTGCCAGCAGCTTAGACTTCAATCAGCCCCAGCATTTT
13	TRBJ1-1	TRBV5-6	-	TRBD1	CASSFGQGAAAFF	TGTGCCAGCAGCTTCGGACAGGGGGCAGCGGCTTTCTTT
12	TRBJ1-1	TRBV15	-	-	CATNIRGTEAFF	TGTGCCACCAACATAAGGGGCACTGAAGCTTTCTTT
14	TRBJ1-1	TRBV7-8	-	-	CASSWGQTNTEAFF	TGTGCCAGCAGCTGGGGACAAACGAACACTGAAGCTTTCTTT
15	TRBJ1-1	TRBV7-8	once	-	CASSPRGGTVTEAFF	TGTGCCAGCAGCCCCCGGGGGGGAACGGTCACTGAAGCTTTCTTT
15	TRBJ2-7	TRBV5-6	-	-	CASTYRDKSSYEQYF	TGTGCCAGCACCTACCGGGACAAGAGCTCCTACGAGCAGTACTTC
13	TRBJ1-1	TRBV3-1/TRBV3-2	-	-	CASSQQARTEAFF	TGTGCCAGCAGCCAACAGGCGCGCACTGAAGCTTTCTTT
14	TRBJ2-7	TRBV18	-	TRBD1	CASSPESGTGEQYF	TGTGCCAGCTCACCAGAGTCCGGGACAGGGGAGCAGTACTTC
16	TRBJ1-5	TRBV7-2	-	-	CASSLVGGHSNQPQHF	TGTGCCAGCAGCTTAGTTGGCGGACATAGCAATCAGCCCCAGCATTTT